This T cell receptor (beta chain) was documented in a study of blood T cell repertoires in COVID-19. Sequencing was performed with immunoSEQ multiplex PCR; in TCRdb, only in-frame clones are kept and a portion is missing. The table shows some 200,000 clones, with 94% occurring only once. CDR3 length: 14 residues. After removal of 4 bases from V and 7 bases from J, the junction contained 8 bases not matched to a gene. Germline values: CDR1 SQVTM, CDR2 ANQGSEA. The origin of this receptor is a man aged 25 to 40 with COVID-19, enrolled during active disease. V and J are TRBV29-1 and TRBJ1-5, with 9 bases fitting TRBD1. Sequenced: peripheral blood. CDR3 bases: TGCAGCGTTGGCACGGGACAGGGTGGACAGCCCCAGCATTTT. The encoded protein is CSVGTGQGGQPQHF.